The present TCR beta chain was sequenced within a study of shared clonotypes between healthy human individuals. Study at large: Plates per donor: three CD4 naive, three CD4 memory, two CD8 naive, one CD8 memory.

The germline V gene has CDR1 SGHRS and CDR2 YFSETQ. Deletions cut 4 bases from V and 5 bases from J, with 11 bases between. CDR3 size: 13 residues. Data came from immunoSEQ multiplex PCR; TCRdb stores just in-frame clones and leaves some out. The repertoire holds around 980,000 clones, with 75% to 80% as singletons. This clone was found once. Donors, healthy HIV-negative adults, lacked recent acute infections or vaccinations. Donors, without exception, were Caucasian adults residing in Nashville, Tennessee. The chain is built from TRBV5-1 and TRBJ2-3; TRBD1 is a possible D gene (6 bases). This sequence originates from a man aged 18 to 30 in good health. Some clones in this sample may be carry-over from other donors' samples. The material sequenced was memory CD4+ T cells from PBMCs. Subset indicated: CD45RA-negative fraction. Here the CDR3 reads CASSVGAGDTQYF. In nucleotides, the CDR3 is TGCGCCAGCAGCGTGGGGGCAGGAGATACGCAGTATTTT.